The next 24 T cell receptor beta chains were all read from a single sample in a study of blood T cell repertoires in COVID-19. The assay was immunoSEQ multiplex PCR, and TCRdb's table has in-frame clones only and misses some. The sample yields 350,000 to 450,000 clones, approximately 90% seen once. The sequencing input was PBMCs or T cells enriched from blood (not recorded which). The receptors were sampled from a woman in her 40s who had been exposed to COVID-19.

This sequence joins TRBV5-1 and TRBJ2-7; 8 bases map to TRBD1. Looked up from germline, CDR1 is SGHRS and CDR2 is YFSETQ. J gave up 4 bases and V 5 bases, and 8 bases lay outside the gene matches. The CDR3 consists of 14 residues. CDR3 DNA: TGCGCCAGCAGACCCCAGGGGGCATCGTACGAGCAGTACTTC. The encoded protein is CASRPQGASYEQYF.

This chain links TRBV12-3 or TRBV12-4 with TRBJ1-2, with 8 bases lining up with TRBD1. This CDR3 is 13 amino acids long. Trimming removed 6 bases from V and 4 bases from J; junction bases left unmatched: 4. CDR3 region: CASRGQGLYGYTF. The CDR3 DNA reads TGTGCCAGCAGAGGACAGGGTCTCTATGGCTACACCTTC.

V is TRBV24-1 and J is TRBJ2-1, with a possible D match to TRBD2 (6 bases). Trimming pared 4 bases from V and 3 bases from J, leaving 18 bases between. The CDR3 is made up of 17 amino acids. Germline lookup yields CDR1 KGHDR and CDR2 SFDVKD. The CDR3: CATSEVPGTGNYNEQFF. CDR3 bases: TGTGCCACCAGTGAAGTACCCGGGACTGGCAACTACAATGAGCAGTTCTTC.

The rearrangement links TRBV7-9 to TRBJ1-1, with 7 bases aligning to TRBD1. This CDR3 has 17 amino acids. Germline V gene lookup returns CDR1 SEHNR and CDR2 FQNEAQ (reference sequence). With 4 bases clipped from V and 1 base from J, the junction kept 12 bases outside the gene matches. This CDR3 reads CASSSVLTGRSNTEAFF. As DNA, the CDR3 is TGTGCCAGCAGCTCCGTCCTGACAGGGCGTTCGAACACTGAAGCTTTCTTT.

The J gene is TRBJ1-6, the V gene TRBV29-1; tentative D call: TRBD1 (5 bases). V was pared by 0 bases and J by 10 bases, with 16 bases between. Germline loops: CDR1 SQVTM, CDR2 ANQGSEA. The CDR3 length is 15 residues. The CDR3 reads CSVEDEGTLGSPLHF. CDR3 DNA: TGCAGCGTTGAAGACGAGGGGACTCTAGGGTCACCCCTCCACTTT.

The V and J genes are TRBV15 and TRBJ1-5, with 8 bases aligning to TRBD1. With V trimmed by 1 base and J by 0 bases, 2 bases remained unmatched. CDR1 and CDR2 from the germline V gene are LNHNV and YYDKDF (reference sequence). This CDR3 spans 16 amino acids. CDR3 bases: TGTGCCACCAGCAGAGGGACAGGGAGTAGCAATCAGCCCCAGCATTTT. As protein: CATSRGTGSSNQPQHF. Together with reference TRBV15 and TRBJ1-5, the CDR3 gives the full variable domain: DAMVIQNPRYQVTQFGKPVTLSCSQTLNHNVMYWYQQKSSQAPKLLFHYYDKDFNNEADTPDNFQSRRPNTSFCFLDIRSPGLGDTAMYLCATSRGTGSSNQPQHFGDGTRLSIL.

In DNA form, the CDR3 reads TGCGCCAGCAGCCAAGACGCCAGCGCCTATGGCTACACCTTC. Amino acid sequence: CASSQDASAYGYTF. The chain recombines TRBV4-1 with TRBJ1-2; D not resolved. There are 14 residues in the CDR3. The V gene lost 0 bases and the J gene lost 4 bases, with 9 bases spanning the gap. CDR1 MGHRA and CDR2 YSYEKL come from the germline V gene.

The chain carries TRBV6-4 and TRBJ1-6; a possible D gene is TRBD1 (6 bases). This CDR3 contains 13 residues. The V end lost 4 bases, the J end lost 10 bases, and 11 bases lay between the germline ends. Germline assignment: CDR1 MRHNA and CDR2 SNTAGT. CDR3 in DNA: TGTGCCAGCAGTGTCAGGACAGAGTCACCCCTCCACTTT. Encoded protein: CASSVRTESPLHF.

The rearrangement links TRBV30 to TRBJ1-4; TRBD1 is a possible D gene (5 bases). The V gene's germline CDR1 is GTSNPN and CDR2 SVGIG (reference sequence). The V and J ends lost 2 bases and 7 bases respectively, with 11 bases between them. The CDR3 has 13 residues. CDR3 protein: CAWSLRQFEKLFF. DNA of the CDR3: TGTGCCTGGAGTCTAAGACAGTTTGAAAAACTGTTTTTT.

The J gene is TRBJ2-6, the V gene TRBV30, with D possibly being TRBD1 (6 bases). The germline V and J ends were trimmed by 2 bases and 0 bases, with 8 bases remaining between them. Germline V gene sequence: CDR1 GTSNPN, CDR2 SVGIG (reference sequence). This CDR3 is built from 15 residues. The DNA for the CDR3 is TGTGCCTGGAGTACAGGGAGCTCTGGGGCCAACGTCCTGACTTTC. As protein: CAWSTGSSGANVLTF.

The chain joins TRBV7-8 to TRBJ1-1, with no clear D. Germline V lookup: CDR1 SGHVS, CDR2 FQNEAQ. The CDR3 is 11 residues long. V was shortened by 8 bases and J by 1 base, with 5 bases between the two germline ends. The CDR3 region is CASAGNTEAFF. CDR3 nucleotide sequence: TGTGCCAGCGCAGGGAACACTGAAGCTTTCTTT.

V usage is TRBV7-2 and J usage is TRBJ1-1; D possibly corresponds to TRBD1 (5 bases). V was clipped by 2 bases and J by 3 bases, with 13 bases between them. This CDR3 spans 15 amino acids. The germline gives CDR1 SGHTA, CDR2 FQGNSA. The CDR3 protein is CASSLQRGKDTEAFF. DNA of the CDR3: TGTGCCAGCAGCTTACAACGGGGGAAGGACACTGAAGCTTTCTTT. The full variable domain, completed using reference TRBV7-2 and TRBJ1-1, is GAGVSQSPSNKVTEKGKDVELRCDPISGHTALYWYRQSLGQGLEFLIYFQGNSAPDKSGLPSDRFSAERTGGSVSTLTIQRTQQEDSAVYLCASSLQRGKDTEAFFGQGTRLTVV.

The gene calls are TRBV29-1 and TRBJ1-3, with D uncertain. There are 13 residues in the CDR3. CDR1 is SQVTM and CDR2 is ANQGSEA in the germline V gene. The ends were cut back, 0 bases at V and 7 bases at J, with 10 bases in the middle. The CDR3 nucleotides are TGCAGCGTTGAAGAGCGTTCTGAGAACACCATATATTTT. This codes for CSVEERSENTIYF.

V usage is TRBV12-5 and J usage is TRBJ2-1, with D uncertain. The CDR3 length is 15 residues. Per germline, CDR1 LGHNT and CDR2 FRNRAP. V was cut by 0 bases and J by 6 bases, with 12 bases left in between. DNA of the CDR3: TGTGCTAGTGGTTTGGTAGTCTCTGGCGGCAATGAGCAGTTCTTC. Translating gives CASGLVVSGGNEQFF.

V gene TRBV7-2 combines with J gene TRBJ2-5; D uncertain. V shed 1 base and J shed 1 base, with 16 bases lying between them. Germline values: CDR1 SGHTA, CDR2 FQGNSA. This CDR3 comprises 17 residues. The CDR3 loop reads CASSLGVSTRGQETQYF. CDR3 coding DNA: TGTGCCAGCAGCTTAGGGGTCAGCACTCGCGGCCAAGAGACCCAGTACTTC.

This chain links TRBV19 with TRBJ1-2; 10 bases match TRBD1. The germline V gene has CDR1 LNHDA and CDR2 SQIVND (reference sequence). V lost 4 bases and J lost 8; bases outside the gene matches: 7. The CDR3 length is 14 residues. CDR3 sequence: CASSTRQGAEGYTF. CDR3 DNA sequence: TGTGCCAGTAGTACCCGACAGGGGGCGGAGGGCTACACCTTC.

CDR3 sequence: CASSDLDSSSWFSTGNTIYF. In DNA form, the CDR3 reads TGTGCCAGCAGTGACCTTGACAGTTCCTCCTGGTTCTCGACTGGAAACACCATATATTTT. J is TRBJ1-3 and V is TRBV6-1; D perhaps matches TRBD1 (5 bases). Germline CDR1 reads MNHNS; CDR2 reads SASEGT. Trimming removed 3 bases at V and 2 bases at J, with 26 bases between. CDR3 length: 20 amino acids.

This clone was found once. The rearrangement links TRBV6-2 or TRBV6-3 to TRBJ2-3; D possibly corresponds to TRBD2 (6 bases). V lost 2 bases, J lost 3 bases, and 15 bases lay in between. The CDR3 has 16 amino acids. Per germline, CDR1 MNHEY and CDR2 SVGEGT. DNA of the CDR3: TGTGCCAGCAGTTACCGTACTAGCTACCCAACAGATACGCAGTATTTT. Protein product: CASSYRTSYPTDTQYF.

The rearrangement joins TRBV28 to TRBJ1-1; weak D call: TRBD1 (5 bases). The CDR3 contains 17 residues. Trimming pared 4 bases from V and 0 bases from J, leaving 18 bases between. CDR1 is MDHEN and CDR2 is SYDVKM in the germline V gene. In DNA, the CDR3 is TGTGCCAGCAGTTACCGGGACGGGGGTCAAGTGAACACTGAAGCTTTCTTT. It specifies CASSYRDGGQVNTEAFF. Full variable domain (missing parts from reference TRBV28 and TRBJ1-1): DVKVTQSSRYLVKRTGEKVFLECVQDMDHENMFWYRQDPGLGLRLIYFSYDVKMKEKGDIPEGYSVSREKKERFSLILESASTNQTSMYLCASSYRDGGQVNTEAFFGQGTRLTVV.

The V gene is TRBV11-3, the J gene TRBJ2-1; 8 bases map to TRBD1. Per the germline V gene, CDR1 is SGHNT and CDR2 is YENEEA. V lost 4 bases to trimming and J lost 1 base; unmatched junction nucleotides: 3. This CDR3 region has 15 residues. The CDR3 reads CASSSDRGSYNEQFF. The CDR3 DNA is TGTGCCAGCAGCTCAGACAGGGGATCCTACAATGAGCAGTTCTTC. Supplemented by reference TRBV11-3 and TRBJ2-1, the full variable domain reads EAGVVQSPRYKIIEKKQPVAFWCNPISGHNTLYWYLQNLGQGPELLIRYENEEAVDDSQLPKDRFSAERLKGVDSTLKIQPAELGDSAVYLCASSSDRGSYNEQFFGPGTRLTVL.

The chain carries TRBV18 and TRBJ1-1; tentative D call: TRBD1 (5 bases). Trimming removed 3 bases from V and 0 bases from J, with 11 bases in between. From germline, CDR1 is KGHSH and CDR2 LQKENI. The length of the CDR3 is 15 residues. Here the CDR3 DNA reads TGTGCCAGCTCACCCCGTCAGACAGTGAACACTGAAGCTTTCTTT. It specifies CASSPRQTVNTEAFF.

This clone has only one observation. The rearrangement joins TRBV7-9 to TRBJ2-1; D is unresolved. V dropped 4 bases and J dropped 2 bases, with 3 bases sitting between them. In germline, CDR1 is SEHNR, CDR2 FQNEAQ (reference sequence). The length of the CDR3 is 12 residues. The CDR3 coding sequence is TGTGCCAGCAGCTCTACCTACAATGAGCAGTTCTTC. It codes for CASSSTYNEQFF. Variable domain in full (rest from reference TRBV7-9 and TRBJ2-1): DTGVSQNPRHKITKRGQNVTFRCDPISEHNRLYWYRQTLGQGPEFLTYFQNEAQLEKSRLLSDRFSAERPKGSFSTLEIQRTEQGDSAMYLCASSSTYNEQFFGPGTRLTVL.

This rearrangement joins TRBV18 to TRBJ1-6; maybe TRBD1 (5 bases). Trimming stripped 3 bases from V and 7 bases from J, with 13 bases between. This CDR3 contains 15 residues. Per germline, CDR1 KGHSH and CDR2 LQKENI. The CDR3 coding sequence is TGTGCCAGCTCACCGGGGATCAGGGTAAATTCACCCCTCCACTTT. Translated, it gives CASSPGIRVNSPLHF. The full variable domain, completed using reference TRBV18 and TRBJ1-6, is NAGVMQNPRHLVRRRGQEARLRCSPMKGHSHVYWYRQLPEEGLKFMVYLQKENIIDESGMPKERFSAEFPKEGPSILRIQQVVRGDSAAYFCASSPGIRVNSPLHFGNGTRLTVT.

The J gene is TRBJ1-1, the V gene TRBV12-5, with TRBD1 matching over 9 bases. This CDR3 contains 14 residues. V was pared by 3 bases and J by 5 bases, with 4 bases of the junction left unmatched. The V gene's germline CDR1 is LGHNT and CDR2 FRNRAP. The CDR3 DNA reads as TGTGCTAGTGGTTTAACAGGGGGCTGGACTGAAGCTTTCTTT. It is translated as CASGLTGGWTEAFF.